The source of this TCR beta chain is a study of cytomegalovirus exposure and HLA in healthy donors. The study's findings and limits: A few chains tied to CMV proved CMV antigen-specific in vitro. There were around 160 TCR beta chains listed as cytomegalovirus-associated.

This clone appeared once. Antigen specificity is unknown. Sequencing used immunoSEQ multiplex PCR; TCRdb keeps in-frame clones, though not all of them. The data contain some 130,000 clones, roughly four fifths of them singletons. The CDR3 has 15 amino acids. Germline CDR1 is SGHRS and CDR2 is YFSETQ. Trimming cost V 0 bases and J 6 bases; bases outside gene matches: 7. The chain joins TRBV5-1 to TRBJ2-7; 9 positions agree with TRBD2. The sequenced material came from PBMCs. This clonotype was sampled from a woman aged 25 to 39 in good health and CMV-seronegative. The CDR3, as DNA: TGCGCCAGCAGCTTGGCTGAGCGGGGGGCGGGCGAGCAGTACTTC. This codes for CASSLAERGAGEQYF.